The T cell receptor (beta chain) under discussion was sequenced for a study of early T cells in non-severe SARS-CoV-2 infection. TCRdb itself ran the 5' RACE reads through MiXCR, one entry per CDR3 protein. Found here are approximately 37,000 distinct CDR3 sequences, roughly 5% of them singletons; the top ten hold about 6%. This clonotype has a count of ten or more. Sample: whole blood, taken at baseline. The TCR originated in an adult who was a healthcare worker with PCR-confirmed SARS-CoV-2 infection or an uninfected control (not recorded which).

This chain's CDR3 is CASSYGPFSGANVLTF. CDR3 bases: TGTGCCAGCAGTTATGGCCCTTTCTCTGGGGCCAACGTCCTGACTTTC. The rearrangement joins TRBV7-8 to TRBJ2-6; D gene ambiguous. Germline V gives CDR1 SGHVS, CDR2 FQNEAQ. The CDR3 loop spans 16 amino acids. Deletions cut 6 bases from V and 0 bases from J, with 12 bases between.